This T cell receptor beta chain was recorded in a study of cytomegalovirus exposure and HLA in healthy donors. PCR primers comprised 60 Vbeta and 13 Jbeta primers. Clones were sequenced by immunoSEQ multiplex PCR, and TCRdb holds only the in-frame ones, with some missing. The sample holds some 250,000 clones, about 81% seen once. Germline CDR1 is MDHEN and CDR2 is SYDVKM. V lost 6 bases, J lost 8 bases, and 14 bases stayed unmatched. The CDR3 is made up of 16 amino acids. Sequencing input: PBMCs. The chain is built from TRBV28 and TRBJ1-4; 8 bases match TRBD1. The sequence was collected from a woman aged 60-70 years in good health and CMV-seropositive. DNA for the CDR3: TGTGCCAGCAGAGGAGGGGTCGGGACAGGACAAGAAAAACTGTTTTTT. It encodes CASRGGVGTGQEKLFF.